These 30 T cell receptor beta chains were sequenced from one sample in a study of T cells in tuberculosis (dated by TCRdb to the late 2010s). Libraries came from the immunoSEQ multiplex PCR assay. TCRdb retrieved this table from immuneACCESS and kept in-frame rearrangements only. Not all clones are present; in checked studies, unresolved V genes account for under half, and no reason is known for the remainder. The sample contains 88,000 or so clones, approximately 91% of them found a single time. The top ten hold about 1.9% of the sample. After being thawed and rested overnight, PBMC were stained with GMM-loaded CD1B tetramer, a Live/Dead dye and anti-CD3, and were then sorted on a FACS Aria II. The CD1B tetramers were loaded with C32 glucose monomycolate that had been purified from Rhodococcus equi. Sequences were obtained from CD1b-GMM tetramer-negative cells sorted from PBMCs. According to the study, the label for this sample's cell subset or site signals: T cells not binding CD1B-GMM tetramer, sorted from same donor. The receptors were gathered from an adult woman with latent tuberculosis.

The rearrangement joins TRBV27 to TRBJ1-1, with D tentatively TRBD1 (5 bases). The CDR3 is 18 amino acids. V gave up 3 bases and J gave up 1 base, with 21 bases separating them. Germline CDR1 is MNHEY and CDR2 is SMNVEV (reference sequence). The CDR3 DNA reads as TGTGCCAGCAGTTTGAGATCAGGGTCGGGTATTGCGAACACTGAAGCTTTCTTT. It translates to CASSLRSGSGIANTEAFF.

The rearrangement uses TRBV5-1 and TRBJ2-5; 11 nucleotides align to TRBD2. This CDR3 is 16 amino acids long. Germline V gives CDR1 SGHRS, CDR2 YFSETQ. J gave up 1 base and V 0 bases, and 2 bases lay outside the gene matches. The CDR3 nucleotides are TGCGCCAGCAGCTTGGAGGGACTAGCGGCCCAAGAGACCCAGTACTTC. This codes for CASSLEGLAAQETQYF.

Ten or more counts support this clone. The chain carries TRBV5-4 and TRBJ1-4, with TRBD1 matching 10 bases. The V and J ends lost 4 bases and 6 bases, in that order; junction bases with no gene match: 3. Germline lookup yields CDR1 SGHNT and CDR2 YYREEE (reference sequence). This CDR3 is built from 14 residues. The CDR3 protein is CASSRQGAYEKLFF. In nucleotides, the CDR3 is TGTGCCAGCAGCCGACAGGGGGCGTATGAAAAACTGTTTTTT.

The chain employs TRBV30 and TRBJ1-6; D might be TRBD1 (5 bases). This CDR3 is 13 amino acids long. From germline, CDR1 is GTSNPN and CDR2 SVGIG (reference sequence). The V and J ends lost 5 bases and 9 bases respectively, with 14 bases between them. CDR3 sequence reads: CAWGRGAGSPLHF. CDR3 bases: TGTGCCTGGGGGAGGGGTGCAGGTTCACCCCTCCACTTT.

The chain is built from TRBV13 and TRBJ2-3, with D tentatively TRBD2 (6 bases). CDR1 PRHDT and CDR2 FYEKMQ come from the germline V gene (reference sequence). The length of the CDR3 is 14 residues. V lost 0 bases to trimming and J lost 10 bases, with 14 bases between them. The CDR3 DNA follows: TGTGCCAGCAGCTTAGGCGGGAGTTATTATTCGCAGTATTTT. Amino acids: CASSLGGSYYSQYF.

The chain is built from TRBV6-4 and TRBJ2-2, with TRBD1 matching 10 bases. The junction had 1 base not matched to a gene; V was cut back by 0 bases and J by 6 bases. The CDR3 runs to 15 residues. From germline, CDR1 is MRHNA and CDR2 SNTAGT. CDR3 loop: CASSDSGTGAGELFF. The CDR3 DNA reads TGTGCCAGCAGTGACTCAGGGACAGGGGCCGGGGAGCTGTTTTTT.

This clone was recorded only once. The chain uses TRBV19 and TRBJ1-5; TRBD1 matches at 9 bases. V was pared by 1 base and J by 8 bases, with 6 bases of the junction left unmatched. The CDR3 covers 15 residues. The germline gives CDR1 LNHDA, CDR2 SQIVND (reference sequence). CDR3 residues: CASSIGGTGTEPQHF. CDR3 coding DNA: TGTGCCAGTAGTATAGGCGGGACAGGGACTGAGCCCCAGCATTTT. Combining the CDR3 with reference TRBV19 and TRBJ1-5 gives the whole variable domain DGGITQSPKYLFRKEGQNVTLSCEQNLNHDAMYWYRQDPGQGLRLIYYSQIVNDFQKGDIAEGYSVSREKKESFPLTVTSAQKNPTAFYLCASSIGGTGTEPQHFGDGTRLSIL.

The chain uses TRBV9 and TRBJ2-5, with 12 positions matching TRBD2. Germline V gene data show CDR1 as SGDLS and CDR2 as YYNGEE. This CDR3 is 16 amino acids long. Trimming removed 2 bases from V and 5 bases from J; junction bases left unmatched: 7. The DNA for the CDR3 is TGTGCCAGCAGCGTTACTAGCGGGGGGTTAGGGGAGACCCAGTACTTC. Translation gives CASSVTSGGLGETQYF.

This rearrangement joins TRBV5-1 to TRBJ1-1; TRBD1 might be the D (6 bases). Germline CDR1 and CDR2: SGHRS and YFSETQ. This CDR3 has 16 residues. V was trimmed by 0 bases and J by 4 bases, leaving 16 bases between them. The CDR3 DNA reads TGCGCCAGCAGCTTGGGACCCCCGGGAGGGGGCACTGAAGCTTTCTTT. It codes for CASSLGPPGGGTEAFF.

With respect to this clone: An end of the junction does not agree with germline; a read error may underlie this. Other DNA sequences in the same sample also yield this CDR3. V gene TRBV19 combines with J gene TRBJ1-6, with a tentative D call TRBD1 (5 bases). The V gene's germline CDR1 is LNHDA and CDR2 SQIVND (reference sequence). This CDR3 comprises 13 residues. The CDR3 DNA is TGTGCCAGTAGTTGGAGGGGTAATTCCCCCCTCCACTTT. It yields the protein CASSWRGNSPLHF.

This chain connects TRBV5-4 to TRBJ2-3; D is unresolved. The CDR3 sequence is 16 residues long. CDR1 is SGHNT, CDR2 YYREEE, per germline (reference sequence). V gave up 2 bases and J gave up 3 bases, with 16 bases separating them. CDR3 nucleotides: TGTGCCAGCAGCTTATCCTCCCTAGTTGGGACAGATACGCAGTATTTT. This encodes CASSLSSLVGTDTQYF.

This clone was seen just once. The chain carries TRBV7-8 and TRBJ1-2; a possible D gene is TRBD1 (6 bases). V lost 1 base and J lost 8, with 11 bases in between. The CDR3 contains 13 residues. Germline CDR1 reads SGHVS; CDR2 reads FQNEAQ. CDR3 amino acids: CASSLGQAQGYTF. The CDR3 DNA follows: TGTGCCAGCAGCTTAGGACAGGCCCAGGGCTACACCTTC.

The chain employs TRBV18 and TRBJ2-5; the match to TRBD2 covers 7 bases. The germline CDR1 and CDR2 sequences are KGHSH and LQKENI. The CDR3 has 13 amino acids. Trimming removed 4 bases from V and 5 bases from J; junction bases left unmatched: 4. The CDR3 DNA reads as TGTGCCAGCTCACGGACTAGGGCGGAGACCCAGTACTTC. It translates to CASSRTRAETQYF.

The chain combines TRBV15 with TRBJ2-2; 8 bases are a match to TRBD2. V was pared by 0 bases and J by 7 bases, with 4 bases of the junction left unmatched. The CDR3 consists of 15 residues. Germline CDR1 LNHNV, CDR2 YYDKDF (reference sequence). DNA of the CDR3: TGTGCCACCAGCAGAGATCGCGCGGGGGGCGGGGAGCTGTTTTTT. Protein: CATSRDRAGGGELFF. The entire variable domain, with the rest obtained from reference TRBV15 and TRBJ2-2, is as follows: DAMVIQNPRYQVTQFGKPVTLSCSQTLNHNVMYWYQQKSSQAPKLLFHYYDKDFNNEADTPDNFQSRRPNTSFCFLDIRSPGLGDTAMYLCATSRDRAGGGELFFGEGSRLTVL.

The CDR3 region has the DNA TGTGCCAGCAGTGAAGGCGGAGGGGGCAGGAGGACAGATACGCAGTATTTT. As protein: CASSEGGGGRRTDTQYF. The gene calls are TRBV2 and TRBJ2-3, with D perhaps matching TRBD1 (7 bases). The CDR3 has 17 residues. V was cut by 1 base and J by 3 bases, with 17 bases left in between. Germline-derived CDR1 and CDR2 are SNHLY and FYNNEI.

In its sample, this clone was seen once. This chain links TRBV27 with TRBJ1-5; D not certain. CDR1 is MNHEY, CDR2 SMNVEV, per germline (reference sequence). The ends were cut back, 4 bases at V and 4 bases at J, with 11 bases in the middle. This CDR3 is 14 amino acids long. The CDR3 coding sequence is TGTGCCAGCAGTTGGAAGGGAGGGAATCAGCCCCAGCATTTT. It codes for CASSWKGGNQPQHF.

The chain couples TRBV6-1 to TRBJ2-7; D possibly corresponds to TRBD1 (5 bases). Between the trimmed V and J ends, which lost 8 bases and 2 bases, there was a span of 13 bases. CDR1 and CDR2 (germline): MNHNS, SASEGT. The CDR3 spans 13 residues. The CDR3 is CASHNRYTYEQYF. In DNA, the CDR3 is TGTGCCAGCCATAACAGGTATACCTACGAGCAGTACTTC.

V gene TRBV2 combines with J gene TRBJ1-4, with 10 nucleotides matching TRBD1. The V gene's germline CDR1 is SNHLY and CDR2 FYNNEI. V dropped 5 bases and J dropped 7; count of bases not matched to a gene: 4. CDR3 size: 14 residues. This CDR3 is CASSFDRGPEKLFF. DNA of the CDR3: TGTGCCAGCAGTTTCGACAGGGGGCCTGAAAAACTGTTTTTT.

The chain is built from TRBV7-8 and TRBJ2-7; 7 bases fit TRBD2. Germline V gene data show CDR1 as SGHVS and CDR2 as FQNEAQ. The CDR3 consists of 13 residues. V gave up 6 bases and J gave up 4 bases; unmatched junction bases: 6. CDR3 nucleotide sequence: TGTGCCAGCAGTCTTGGAGCGGGATACGAGCAGTACGTC. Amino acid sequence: CASSLGAGYEQYV.

The CDR3 here is CAWSATGGHEQYF. In DNA form, the CDR3 reads TGTGCCTGGAGTGCCACGGGGGGCCACGAGCAGTACTTC. V is TRBV30 and J is TRBJ2-5; the D gene is possibly TRBD2 (7 bases). The J call may be wrong; the DNA end is better matched by TRBJ2-7. The CDR3 extends over 13 amino acids. Germline loops: CDR1 GTSNPN, CDR2 SVGIG (reference sequence).

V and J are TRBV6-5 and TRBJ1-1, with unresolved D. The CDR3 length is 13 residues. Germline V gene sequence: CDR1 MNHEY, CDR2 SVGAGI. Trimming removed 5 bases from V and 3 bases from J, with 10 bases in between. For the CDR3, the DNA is TGTGCCAGCAGTACAAACCCGTACACTGAAGCTTTCTTT. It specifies CASSTNPYTEAFF.

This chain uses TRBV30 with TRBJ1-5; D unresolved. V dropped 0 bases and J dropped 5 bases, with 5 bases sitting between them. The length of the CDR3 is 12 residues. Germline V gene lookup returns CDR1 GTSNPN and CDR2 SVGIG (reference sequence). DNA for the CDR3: TGTGCCTGGAGTGTTCTAGATCAGCCCCAGCATTTT. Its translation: CAWSVLDQPQHF. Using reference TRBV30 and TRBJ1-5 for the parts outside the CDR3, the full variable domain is SQTIHQWPATLVQPVGSPLSLECTVEGTSNPNLYWYRQAAGRGLQLLFYSVGIGQISSEVPQNLSASRPQDRQFILSSKKLLLSDSGFYLCAWSVLDQPQHFGDGTRLSIL.

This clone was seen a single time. The CDR3 spells CASSSPRQGTDTQYF. CDR3 nucleotides: TGTGCCAGCAGTTCCCCTCGACAGGGCACAGATACGCAGTATTTT. The chain carries TRBV6-5 and TRBJ2-3; possibly TRBD1 for D (6 bases). Trimming stripped 4 bases from V and 1 base from J, with 12 bases between. Germline CDR1 reads MNHEY; CDR2 reads SVGAGI. The CDR3 extends over 15 amino acids.

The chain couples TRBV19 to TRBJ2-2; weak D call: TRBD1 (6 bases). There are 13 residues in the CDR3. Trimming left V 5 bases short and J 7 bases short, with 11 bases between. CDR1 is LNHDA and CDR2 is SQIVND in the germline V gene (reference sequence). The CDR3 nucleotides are TGTGCCAGTAGTGTTAGGGGGATCGGGGAGCTGTTTTTT. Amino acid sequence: CASSVRGIGELFF.

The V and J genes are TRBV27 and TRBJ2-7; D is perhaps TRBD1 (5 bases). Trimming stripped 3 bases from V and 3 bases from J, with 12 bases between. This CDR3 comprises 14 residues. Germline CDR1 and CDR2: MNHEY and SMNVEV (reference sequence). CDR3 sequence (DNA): TGTGCCAGCAGTTTTTCGACAGCAGACTACGAGCAGTACTTC. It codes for CASSFSTADYEQYF.

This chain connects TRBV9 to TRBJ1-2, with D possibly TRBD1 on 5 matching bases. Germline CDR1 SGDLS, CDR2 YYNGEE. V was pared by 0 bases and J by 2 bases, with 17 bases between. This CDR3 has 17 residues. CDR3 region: CASSVATEEGRNYGYTF. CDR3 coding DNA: TGTGCCAGCAGCGTAGCTACGGAGGAGGGGCGCAACTATGGCTACACCTTC.

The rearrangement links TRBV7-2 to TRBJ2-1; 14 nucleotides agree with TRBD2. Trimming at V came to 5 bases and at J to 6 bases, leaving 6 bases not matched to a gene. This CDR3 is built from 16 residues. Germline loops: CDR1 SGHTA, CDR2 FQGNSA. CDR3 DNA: TGTGCCAGCAGCCCGACTAGCGGGGGGGCTGGCAATGAGCAGTTCTTC. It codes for CASSPTSGGAGNEQFF.

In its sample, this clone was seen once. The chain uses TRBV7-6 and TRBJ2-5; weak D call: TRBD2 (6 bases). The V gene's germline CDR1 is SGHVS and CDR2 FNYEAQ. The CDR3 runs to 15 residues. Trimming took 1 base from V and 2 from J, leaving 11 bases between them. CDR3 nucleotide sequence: TGTGCCAGCAGCTTAGGGGCGGGGATACAAGAGACCCAGTACTTC. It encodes CASSLGAGIQETQYF.

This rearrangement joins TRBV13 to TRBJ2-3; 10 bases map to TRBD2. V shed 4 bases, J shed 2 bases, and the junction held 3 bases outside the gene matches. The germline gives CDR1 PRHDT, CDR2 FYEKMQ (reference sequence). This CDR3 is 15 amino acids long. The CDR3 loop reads CASSSGLAATDTQYF. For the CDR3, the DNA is TGTGCCAGCAGCTCCGGACTAGCGGCCACAGATACGCAGTATTTT.

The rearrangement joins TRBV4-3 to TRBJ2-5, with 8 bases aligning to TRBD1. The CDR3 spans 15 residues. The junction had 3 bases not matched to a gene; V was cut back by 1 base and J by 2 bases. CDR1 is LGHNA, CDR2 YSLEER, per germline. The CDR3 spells CASSQAWDRQETQYF. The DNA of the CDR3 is TGCGCCAGCAGCCAAGCCTGGGACAGGCAAGAGACCCAGTACTTC.